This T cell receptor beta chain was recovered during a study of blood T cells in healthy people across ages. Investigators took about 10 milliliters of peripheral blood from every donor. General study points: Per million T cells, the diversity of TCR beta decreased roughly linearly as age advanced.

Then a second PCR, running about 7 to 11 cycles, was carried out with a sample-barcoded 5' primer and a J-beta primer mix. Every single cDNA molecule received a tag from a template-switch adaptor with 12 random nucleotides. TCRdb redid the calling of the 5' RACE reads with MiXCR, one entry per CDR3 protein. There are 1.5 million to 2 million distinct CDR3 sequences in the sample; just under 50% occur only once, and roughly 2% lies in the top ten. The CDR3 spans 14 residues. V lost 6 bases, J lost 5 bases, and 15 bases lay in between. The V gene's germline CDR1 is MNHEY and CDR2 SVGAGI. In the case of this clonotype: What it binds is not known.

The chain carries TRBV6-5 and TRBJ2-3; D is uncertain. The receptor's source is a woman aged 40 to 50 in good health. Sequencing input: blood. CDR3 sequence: CASSAEPRIDTQYF. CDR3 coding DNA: TGTGCCAGCAGCGCGGAACCTCGGATAGATACGCAGTATTTT.